A single sample is the source of the 9 T cell receptor beta chains below, sequenced in a study of T cells in Graves' hyperthyroidism and ophthalmopathy. RNA transcripts were the template for amplifying TCR beta CDR3 regions. Carried out on the TCR CDR3, a first-round RT-PCR used the HTBI primer set. TCRdb itself ran the multiplex PCR reads through MiXCR, one entry per CDR3 protein. The repertoire holds roughly 99,000 distinct CDR3 sequences, with roughly 15% as singletons. Sequences were obtained from blood. All receptors derive from a woman between 50 and 59 years old with Graves' hyperthyroidism.

Many counts were recorded for this clonotype. This sequence joins TRBV9 and TRBJ1-2; TRBD1 agrees at 8 bases. CDR1 SGDLS and CDR2 YYNGEE come from the germline V gene. The CDR3 totals 15 residues. Germline trimming cut 0 bases from V and 0 bases from J; bases unmatched to any gene: 1. The CDR3 sequence: CASSVGRGPNYGYTF. CDR3 coding DNA: TGTGCCAGCAGCGTAGGCAGGGGGCCTAACTATGGCTACACCTTC. The entire variable domain, with the rest obtained from reference TRBV9 and TRBJ1-2, is as follows: DSGVTQTPKHLITATGQRVTLRCSPRSGDLSVYWYQQSLDQGLQFLIQYYNGEERAKGNILERFSAQQFPDLHSELNLSSLELGDSALYFCASSVGRGPNYGYTFGSGTRLTVV.

This clonotype was counted at least ten times. This chain uses TRBV11-1 with TRBJ2-1; TRBD1 or TRBD2 may be the D gene (6 bases each). CDR1 and CDR2 (germline): SGHAT, FQDESV (reference sequence). This CDR3 has 16 residues. V gave up 1 base and J gave up 4 bases, with 14 bases separating them. The CDR3 DNA reads as TGTGCCAGCAGCTTAGTCGCAGGGGACTTTTACAATGAGCAGTTCTTC. The encoded protein is CASSLVAGDFYNEQFF.

This clonotype was seen at least ten times. The V gene is TRBV3-1, the J gene TRBJ2-5; 13 bases align to TRBD2. The CDR3 spans 16 residues. Germline V gene sequence: CDR1 LGHDT, CDR2 YNNKEL (reference sequence). V trimming: 4 bases; J trimming: 4 bases; junction bases outside the gene matches: 6. In DNA form, the CDR3 reads TGTGCCAGCAGCCTCAGGACTAGCGGGAGAGGAGAGACCCAGTACTTC. This translates into CASSLRTSGRGETQYF.

This chain connects TRBV5-1 to TRBJ2-1, with 7 bases lining up with TRBD2. V trimming: 0 bases; J trimming: 7 bases; junction bases outside the gene matches: 4. In germline, CDR1 is SGHRS, CDR2 YFSETQ. This CDR3 has 14 residues. The CDR3 nucleotides read TGCGCCAGCAGCTTGGGTGGACTAGGGAATGAGCAGTTCTTC. It translates to CASSLGGLGNEQFF.

At least ten counts were recorded for this clonotype. The CDR3 region has the DNA TGCAGTGCTAGAGATAGATATGGGGGCAATGAGCAGTTCTTC. Protein: CSARDRYGGNEQFF. This sequence joins TRBV20-1 and TRBJ2-1; the D gene could be TRBD1 or TRBD2 (5 bases each). Trimming removed 0 bases at V and 6 bases at J, with 12 bases between. CDR3 length: 14 residues. Germline V gene data show CDR1 as DFQATT and CDR2 as SNEGSKA (reference sequence).

Details on this clonotype: A much bigger clone sits one base away, suggesting this may be a read error. J is TRBJ2-7 and V is TRBV28; D may be TRBD1 (5 bases). This CDR3 comprises 12 residues. Germline loops: CDR1 MDHEN, CDR2 SYDVKM. The V gene lost 8 bases and the J gene lost 4 bases, with 12 bases spanning the gap. CDR3 amino acids: CASGPQVYEQYF. Here the CDR3 DNA reads TGTGCCAGCGGTCCACAGGTGTACGAGCAGTACTTC.

The chain is built from TRBV6-1 and TRBJ2-2, with 9 bases identical to TRBD2. Germline CDR1 is MNHNS and CDR2 is SASEGT. This CDR3 spans 15 amino acids. Trimming at V came to 5 bases and at J to 3 bases, leaving 4 bases not matched to a gene. Here the CDR3 reads CASSPSGTYTGELFF. As DNA, the CDR3 is TGTGCCAGCAGTCCTAGCGGGACTTACACCGGGGAGCTGTTTTTT.

This clonotype was observed at least ten times. V usage is TRBV20-1 and J usage is TRBJ1-1; 8 nucleotides align to TRBD1. The CDR3 sequence is 12 residues long. V trimming: 6 bases; J trimming: 7 bases; junction bases outside the gene matches: 7. CDR1 and CDR2 from the germline V gene are DFQATT and SNEGSKA (reference sequence). The CDR3 is CSARTGRNEAFF. The CDR3 nucleotides read TGCAGTGCCAGGACAGGGCGCAATGAAGCTTTCTTT.

Many counts were recorded for this clonotype. This chain uses TRBV2 with TRBJ2-7; tentative D call: TRBD1 (5 bases). The CDR3 spans 12 residues. Deletions cut 5 bases from V and 1 base from J, with 6 bases between. Germline V gene lookup returns CDR1 SNHLY and CDR2 FYNNEI. CDR3 sequence reads: CASSTGSYEQYF. The DNA of the CDR3 is TGTGCCAGCAGTACAGGTTCCTACGAGCAGTACTTC.